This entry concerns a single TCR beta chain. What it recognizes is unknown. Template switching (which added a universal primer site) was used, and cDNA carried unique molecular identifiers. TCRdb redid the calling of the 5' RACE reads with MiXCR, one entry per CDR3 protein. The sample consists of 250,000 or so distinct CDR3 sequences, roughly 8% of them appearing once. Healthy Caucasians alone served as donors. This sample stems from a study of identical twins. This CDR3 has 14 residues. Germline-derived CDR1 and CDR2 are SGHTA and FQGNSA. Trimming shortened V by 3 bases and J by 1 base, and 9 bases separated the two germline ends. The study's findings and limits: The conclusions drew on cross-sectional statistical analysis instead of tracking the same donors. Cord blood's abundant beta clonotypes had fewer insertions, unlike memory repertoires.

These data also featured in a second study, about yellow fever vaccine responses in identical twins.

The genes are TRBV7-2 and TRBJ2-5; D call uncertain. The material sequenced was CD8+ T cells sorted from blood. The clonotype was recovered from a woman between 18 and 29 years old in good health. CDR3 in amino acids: CASSLARSQETQYF. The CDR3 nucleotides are TGTGCCAGCAGCTTGGCTAGGTCCCAAGAGACCCAGTACTTC. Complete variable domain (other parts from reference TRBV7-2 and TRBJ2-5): GAGVSQSPSNKVTEKGKDVELRCDPISGHTALYWYRQSLGQGLEFLIYFQGNSAPDKSGLPSDRFSAERTGGSVSTLTIQRTQQEDSAVYLCASSLARSQETQYFGPGTRLLVL.